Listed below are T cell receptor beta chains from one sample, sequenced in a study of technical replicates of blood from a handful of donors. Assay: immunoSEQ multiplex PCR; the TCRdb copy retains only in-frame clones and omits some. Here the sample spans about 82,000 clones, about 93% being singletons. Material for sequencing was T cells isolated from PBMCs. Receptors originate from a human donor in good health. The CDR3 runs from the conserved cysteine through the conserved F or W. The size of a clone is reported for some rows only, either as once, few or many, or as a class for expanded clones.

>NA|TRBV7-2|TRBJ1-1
CASSFDARTEAFF
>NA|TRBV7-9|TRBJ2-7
CASSGGIYEQYF
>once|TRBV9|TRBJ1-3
CASNRDTGHLGNTIYF
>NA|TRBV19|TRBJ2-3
CASALTGGKSDTQYF
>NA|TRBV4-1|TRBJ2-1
CASSQDTSGRAVDEQFF
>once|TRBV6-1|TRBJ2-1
CASSLDREQFF
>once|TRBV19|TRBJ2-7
CASSIGDSSYEQYF
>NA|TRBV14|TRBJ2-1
CASSQGGGRASYNEQFF
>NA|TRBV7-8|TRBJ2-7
CASSFDRGYEQYF
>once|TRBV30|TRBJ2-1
CIGTSGRGGQFF
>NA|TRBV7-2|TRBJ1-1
CASSLAGRNTEAFF
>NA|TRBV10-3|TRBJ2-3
CAISPGQGTQYF
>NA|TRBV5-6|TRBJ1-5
CASSSPLLNNQPQHF
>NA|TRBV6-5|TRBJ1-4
CASSIQVLHEKLFF
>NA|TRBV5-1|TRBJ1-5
CASSLDSGYQPQHF
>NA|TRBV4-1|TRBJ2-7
CASSWAPAGGRSSYEQYF
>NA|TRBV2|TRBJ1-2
CAGGQGGGYTF
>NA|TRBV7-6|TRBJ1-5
CASSLATGPQHF
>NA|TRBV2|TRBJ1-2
CASPGQDLKGYTF
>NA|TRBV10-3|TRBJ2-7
CAISDGGAFYEQYF
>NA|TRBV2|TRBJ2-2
CASSSTSGIAGELFF
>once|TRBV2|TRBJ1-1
CASSERGFWTEAFF